The entry that follows covers one TCR beta chain sequence. No antigen is known for it. The record has no base qualities; no much larger clone is one base away. This specimen comes from a study of CD8 T cells in Susac syndrome (dated by TCRdb to between 2018 and 2021). About the investigation overall: The study used repertoire sequencing to test whether antigen drove CD8+ T cell activation and differentiation in Susac syndrome. Clonality of the CD8+ T cell repertoire was compared between more than 10 healthy donors, approximately 14 Susac syndrome patients and about 15 multiple sclerosis patients. Summary of the overall study and its limitations: The study acknowledged that relatively few individuals were included in the TCR sequencing and HLA analysis.

RNA was extracted using the RNeasy kit, and about 0.5 to 1 ug of the RNA was reverse transcribed with random hexamers. The immunoSEQ multiplex PCR assay, covering 54 Vbeta and 13 Jbeta segments, was used to amplify TCR beta CDR3 regions. PCR amplification bias was corrected by using a synthetic template baseline for primer optimization and computational correction. In the authors' own workflow: Reads were annotated to V, D and J genes per IMGT and analyzed with immunoSEQ Analyzer, keeping only productive sequences. Clonality was calculated as one minus the Shannon entropy normalized by log2 of the number of productive unique sequences. Public and private clones were assessed among the 100 most prevalent clones of each patient and control. Clones were defined as Susac-specific if absent from the healthy and MS cohorts, from over a thousand published viral clones and from other ImmuneACCESS disease sequences. Using fastp at Q25 and MiXCR, TCRdb reprocessed the public reads and kept productive beta chains. Each entry merges the rows of one CDR3 protein and shows their most common DNA and genes. V and J calls and clone size were set by TCRdb, not the authors. This sample is represented by almost 450,000 distinct CDR3 sequences; 75% to 90% of them were singletons. Together, the top ten hold roughly 0.11% of the sample.

The germline V gene yields SNHLY for CDR1 and FYNNEI for CDR2. V drops 7 bases and J drops 2 bases, leaving 12 bases in between. From cysteine to phenylalanine, the CDR3 is 14 amino acids long. The read is trimmed to its CDR3 DNA, 42 bases read in frame from base 1. Peripheral blood CD8+ and CD4+ T cells from healthy donors, Susac syndrome patients and multiple sclerosis patients were profiled using high-throughput TCR beta sequencing. Treatment-naive patients with stable or active relapsing-remitting disease fulfilling revised McDonald criteria were used as multiple sclerosis controls. CD8+ TEMRA cells were enriched by FACS, while bulk CD8+ and CD4+ T cells were purified by magnetic negative isolation. Blood was drawn into EDTA tubes, processed within 24 hours, and PBMCs were isolated by density gradient centrifugation. PBMCs intended for TCR sequencing were frozen in liquid nitrogen and were later thawed in a 37 degrees C water bath. The sorted or isolated CD4+, CD8+ and CD8+ TEMRA cells reached a purity of at least 90%.

The receptor comes from a human donor with multiple sclerosis. Here the chain combines TRBV2 and TRBJ1-3; no confident D gene assignment can be made. Sequenced material: CD8+ T cells from PBMCs. The CDR3: CASMWIGTGNTIYF. The nucleotide sequence reads as follows: TGTGCCAGCATGTGGATCGGGACTGGAAACACCATATATTTT.